This entry lists 7 T cell receptor beta chains sequenced from one sample in a study of CD8 T cells in acute hepatitis C reinfection. Specified time point: naive CD8 control sorted from an acute-time-point sample. Sequencing used immunoSEQ multiplex PCR; TCRdb keeps in-frame clones, though not all of them. The sample holds about 38,000 clones; approximately 85% are singletons and the top ten take around 9.9%. The sample was naive CD8+ T cells from PBMCs. These receptors were taken from a woman aged 18-29 years who spontaneously cleared hepatitis C infection.

The chain has TRBV5-4 and TRBJ2-1, with TRBD2 matching over 7 bases. Unmatched junction bases numbered 9, after V lost 2 bases and J lost 4 bases. This CDR3 region has 16 residues. Per the germline V gene, CDR1 is SGHNT and CDR2 is YYREEE (reference sequence). The CDR3 region has the DNA TGTGCCAGCAGCTTATTTGGGCTAGCGGTATACAATGAGCAGTTCTTC. This translates into CASSLFGLAVYNEQFF.

The chain recombines TRBV29-1 with TRBJ2-1; D unclear. Trimming removed 7 bases at V and 10 bases at J, with 11 bases between. This CDR3 comprises 10 residues. CDR1 and CDR2 from the germline V gene are SQVTM and ANQGSEA. The CDR3 DNA sequence: TGCAGCGCCCTGCAGGAAGAGCAGTTCTTC. Protein product: CSALQEEQFF.

With regard to this clone: Its ends do not fully match the called genes, so a read error is possible. The chain employs TRBV7-9 and TRBJ1-2, with unresolved D. Germline CDR1 reads SEHNR; CDR2 reads FQNEAQ (reference sequence). This CDR3 region has 12 residues. In DNA form, the CDR3 reads TGTGCCAGCAGCTTCGGCAACTATGGCTACATCTTC. Its translation: CASSFGNYGYIF.

J is TRBJ2-1 and V is TRBV27, with D tentatively TRBD1 or TRBD2 (5 bases each). Between the trimmed V and J ends, which lost 4 bases and 8 bases, there was a span of 15 bases. This CDR3 region has 14 residues. The germline V gene encodes CDR1 MNHEY and CDR2 SMNVEV (reference sequence). CDR3 DNA sequence: TGTGCCAGCAGTTACGGGACGCTCGGGGATGAGCAGTTCTTC. This sequence encodes CASSYGTLGDEQFF.

To note about this clone: One end of the junction fails to match germline, which may point to a read error. The rearrangement links TRBV10-2 to TRBJ2-1, with 7 bases lining up with TRBD1. CDR3 length equals 16 residues. Germline values: CDR1 WSHSY, CDR2 SAAADI. CDR3 nucleotide sequence: TGCGCCAGCAGTGGTGATGTGACAGGGTACTACGATGAGCAGTTCTTC. Translating gives CASSGDVTGYYDEQFF.

The CDR3 sequence: CASSYGGSDTQYF. The CDR3 region has the DNA TGTGCCAGCAGCTACGGGGGTTCAGATACGCAGTATTTT. The chain has TRBV7-2 and TRBJ2-3, with D perhaps matching TRBD2 (6 bases). The germline gives CDR1 SGHTA, CDR2 FQGNSA. The V and J ends lost 4 bases and 4 bases respectively, with 9 bases between them. The CDR3 totals 13 residues.

The chain joins TRBV6-5 to TRBJ2-3, with D uncertain. In germline, CDR1 is MNHEY, CDR2 SVGAGI. This CDR3 has 12 residues. V was clipped by 4 bases and J by 6 bases, with 8 bases between them. In DNA, the CDR3 is TGTGCCAGCAGTTCTTTCCGTGATACGCAGTATTTT. It is translated as CASSSFRDTQYF.